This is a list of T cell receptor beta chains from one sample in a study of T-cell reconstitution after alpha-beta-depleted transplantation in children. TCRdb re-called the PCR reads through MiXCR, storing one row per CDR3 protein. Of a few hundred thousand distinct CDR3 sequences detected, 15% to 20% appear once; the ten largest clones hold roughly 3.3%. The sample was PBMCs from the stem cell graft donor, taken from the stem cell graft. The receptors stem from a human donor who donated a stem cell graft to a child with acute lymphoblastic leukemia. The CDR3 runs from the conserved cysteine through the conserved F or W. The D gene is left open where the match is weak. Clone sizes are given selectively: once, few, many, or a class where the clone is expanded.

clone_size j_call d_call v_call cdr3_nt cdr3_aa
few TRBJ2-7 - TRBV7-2 TGTGCCAGCAGCATCCGGGACAACTACGAGCAGTACTTC CASSIRDNYEQYF
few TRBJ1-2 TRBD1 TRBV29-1 TGCAGCATAAGACAGGGCGTCTATGGCTACACCTTC CSIRQGVYGYTF
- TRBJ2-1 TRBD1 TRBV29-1 TGCAGCGTTGAAGATCCAAGTCCCGGGACAGGAAGGTCAACCTACAATGAGCAGTTCTTC CSVEDPSPGTGRSTYNEQFF
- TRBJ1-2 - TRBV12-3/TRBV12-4 TGTGCCAGCAGTTTTAGGCCCCACTATGGCTACACCTTC CASSFRPHYGYTF
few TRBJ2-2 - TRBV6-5 TGTGCCAGCAGTTACGTCCAGGGGAACACCGGGGAGCTGTTTTTT CASSYVQGNTGELFF
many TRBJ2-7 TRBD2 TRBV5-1 TGCGCCAGCAGCTTGGCTAGCGGGAGGGTGTACGAGCAGTACTTC CASSLASGRVYEQYF
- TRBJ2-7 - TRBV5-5 TGTGCCAGCAGCTCCCGGGCGTTCGGCGTTGCCTACGAGCAGTACTTC CASSSRAFGVAYEQYF
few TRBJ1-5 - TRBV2 TGTGCCAGCAGCACATTACACAAGACAGATAATCAGCCCCAGCATTTT CASSTLHKTDNQPQHF
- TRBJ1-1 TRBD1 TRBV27 TGTGCCAGCAGTCCCCTCAGGGGGCTGAGCGAGAACACTGAAGCTTTCTTT CASSPLRGLSENTEAFF
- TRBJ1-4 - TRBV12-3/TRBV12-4 TGTGCCAGCAGTTTAGCGCGGGGGCAGCCTGCAACTAATGAAAAACTGTTTTTT CASSLARGQPATNEKLFF
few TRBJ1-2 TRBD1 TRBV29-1 TGCAGCGTTGGCGGACAGGCCGCGACCTATGGCTACACCTTC CSVGGQAATYGYTF
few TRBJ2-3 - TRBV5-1 TGCGCCAGCAGCTTGGTGGCACCTAGCACAGATACGCAGTATTTT CASSLVAPSTDTQYF
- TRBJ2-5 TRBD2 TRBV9 TGTGCCAGCAGCGCGAACCCTCTAGCGGATGCTACCCAAGAGACCCAGTACTTC CASSANPLADATQETQYF
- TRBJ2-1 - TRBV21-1 TGTGCCAGCAGCAAAGACGGAGCGGGAGACTCCAACAATGAGCAGTTCTTC CASSKDGAGDSNNEQFF
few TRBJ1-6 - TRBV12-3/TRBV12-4 TGTGCCAGCAGAGACGACAGTGCCGGTTCACCCCTCCACTTT CASRDDSAGSPLHF
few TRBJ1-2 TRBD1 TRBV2 TGTGCCAGCTTTACAGGGGATATCTATGGCTACACCTTC CASFTGDIYGYTF
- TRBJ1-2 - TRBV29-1 TGCAGCGTTGACGGTGTGAACTATGGCTACACCTTC CSVDGVNYGYTF
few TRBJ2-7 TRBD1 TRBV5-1 TGCGCCAGCAGCCTTACCGGGACAGGGAGCCACGAGCAGTACTTC CASSLTGTGSHEQYF